The clone carrying this T cell receptor beta chain was recorded a few times. HTBI primers from iRepertoire and Arm-PCR of CDR3 regions yielded the TCR beta libraries. TCRdb reprocessed the multiplex PCR reads with MiXCR, giving one entry per CDR3 protein. This table holds 400,000 to 500,000 distinct CDR3 sequences, 20% to 25% found once. The entry originates in a study of regulatory T cells in long-lasting Graves disease. Trimming took off 8 bases at V and 4 bases at J, with 17 bases between the two ends. Germline V gives CDR1 MNHNS, CDR2 SASEGT. The CDR3 runs 14 residues. Time point in this sample: persistent/refractory GD, antithyroid drugs over 5 years with positive TRAb. After RNA was extracted from PBMCs, the TCR library was made from it. Patient provenance is recorded as an endocrinology department in Xi'an, China.

The sequence came from a female donor with Graves disease. The chain employs TRBV6-1 and TRBJ1-1; D remains ambiguous. Material: peripheral blood mononuclear cells (PBMCs), obtained when the disease was refractory, from a patient treated with antithyroid drugs. In DNA form, the CDR3 reads TGTGCCAGCGTAAAGACCAGGTTGCTCACTGAAGCTTTCTTT. Residues: CASVKTRLLTEAFF.